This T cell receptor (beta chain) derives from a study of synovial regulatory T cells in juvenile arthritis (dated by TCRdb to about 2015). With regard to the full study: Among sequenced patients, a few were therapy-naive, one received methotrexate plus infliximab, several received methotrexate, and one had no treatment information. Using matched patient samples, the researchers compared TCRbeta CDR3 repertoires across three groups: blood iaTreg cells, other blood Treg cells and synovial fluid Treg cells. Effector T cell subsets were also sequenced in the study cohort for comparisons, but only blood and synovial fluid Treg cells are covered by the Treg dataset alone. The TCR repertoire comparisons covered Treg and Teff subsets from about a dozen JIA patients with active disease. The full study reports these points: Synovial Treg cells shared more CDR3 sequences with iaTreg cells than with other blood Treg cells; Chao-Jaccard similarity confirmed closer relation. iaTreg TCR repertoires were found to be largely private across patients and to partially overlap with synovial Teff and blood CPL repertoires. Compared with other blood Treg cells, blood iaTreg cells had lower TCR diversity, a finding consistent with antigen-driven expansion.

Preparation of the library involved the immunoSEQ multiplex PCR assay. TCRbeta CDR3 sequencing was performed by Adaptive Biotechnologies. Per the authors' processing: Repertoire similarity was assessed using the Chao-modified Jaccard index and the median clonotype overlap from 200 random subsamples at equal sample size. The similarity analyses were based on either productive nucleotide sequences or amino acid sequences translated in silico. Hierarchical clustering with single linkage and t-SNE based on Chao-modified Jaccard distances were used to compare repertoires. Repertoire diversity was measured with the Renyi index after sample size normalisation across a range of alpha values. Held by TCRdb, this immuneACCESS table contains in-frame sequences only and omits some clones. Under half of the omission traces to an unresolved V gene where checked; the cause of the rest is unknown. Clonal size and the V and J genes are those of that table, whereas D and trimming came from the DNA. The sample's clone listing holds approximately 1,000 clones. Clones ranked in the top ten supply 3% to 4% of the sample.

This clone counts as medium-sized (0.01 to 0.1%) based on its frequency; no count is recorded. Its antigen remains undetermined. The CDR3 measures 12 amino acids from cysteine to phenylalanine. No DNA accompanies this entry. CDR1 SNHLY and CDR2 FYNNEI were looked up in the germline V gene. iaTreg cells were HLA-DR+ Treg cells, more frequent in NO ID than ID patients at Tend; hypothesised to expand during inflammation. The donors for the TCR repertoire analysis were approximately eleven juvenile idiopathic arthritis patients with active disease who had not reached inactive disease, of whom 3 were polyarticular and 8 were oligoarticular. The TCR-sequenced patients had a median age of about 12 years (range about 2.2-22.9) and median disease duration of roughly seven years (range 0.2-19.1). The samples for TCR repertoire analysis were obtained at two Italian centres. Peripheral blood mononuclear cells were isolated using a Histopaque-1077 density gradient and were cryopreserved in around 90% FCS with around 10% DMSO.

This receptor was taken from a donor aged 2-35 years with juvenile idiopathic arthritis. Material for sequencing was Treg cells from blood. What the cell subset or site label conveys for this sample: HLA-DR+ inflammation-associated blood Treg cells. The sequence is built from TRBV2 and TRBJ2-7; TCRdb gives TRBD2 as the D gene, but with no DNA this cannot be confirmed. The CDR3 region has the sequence CASSSDSYEQYF.